The sequence of this TCR beta chain was determined in a study of identical twins. Overall study findings and caveats: The study reached conclusions through statistical analysis that was cross-sectional, not following the same donors. Memory repertoires showed no such pattern, whereas abundant cord blood beta clonotypes carried fewer insertions. Invariant MAIT and iNKT cells are populations that could partly confound zero-insertion analyses.

CDR3 length: 14 amino acids. J was trimmed by 3 bases and V by 3 bases; bases with no gene match: 5. TCRdb used MiXCR to reprocess the 5' RACE reads, holding one entry per CDR3 protein. The sample shows approximately 890,000 distinct CDR3 sequences, over 9% of them seen only once. Each donor was a healthy Caucasian. This clonotype occurred a few times. Antigen: not known. The sample was also linked to a second study, of yellow fever vaccine responses in identical twins.

This chain joins TRBV12-3 or TRBV12-4 and TRBJ2-7; 7 bases line up with TRBD1. Sequenced input: PBMCs. This receptor was identified in a woman between 18 and 29 years old in good health. The CDR3 here is CASSFRQGRYEQYF. CDR3 DNA sequence: TGTGCCAGCAGTTTTCGACAGGGCCGCTACGAGCAGTACTTC.